Given below is one T cell receptor beta chain in context. Its antigen remains unidentified. There are no base qualities to consult, and no much larger clone falls within one base. The V and J ends are trimmed by 2 bases and 9 bases, leaving 14 bases between them. Via the germline V gene, CDR1 is KGHSH and CDR2 LQKENI. There are 14 amino acids in the CDR3, from cysteine to phenylalanine inclusive. Only the CDR3 DNA is retained, 42 bases long and in frame from the first base. The CDR3 regions of human TCRbeta chains were analyzed by immunosequencing. In the source study's methods: Repertoire TCRs were matched against a reference library of SARS-CoV-2-specific TCRs generated with the MIRA antigen-specificity platform. Breadth meant the fraction of unique TCRs that were SARS-CoV-2-associated, whereas depth meant the fraction of total T cells that were SARS-CoV-2-associated. Using the MIRA data, every spike-specific TCR was mapped to the spike region that the TCR reacted to and assigned to either a CD4 or a CD8 class. Log10-transformed breadth and depth values were compared by one-way ANOVA with Sidak's multiple comparisons tests. What TCRdb holds here is the immuneACCESS table cut down to in-frame rearrangements. Part of the clones is not present; checked against another copy, under half of the missing clones reflect an unresolved V gene, and the others are unexplained. The V and J calls and clone size are taken from that table; D and trimming were inferred from the DNA. This sample has 80,000 or so clones in its table, and 87% of those were observed once. The top ten clones comprise 1.5% of the sample.

The data are from a study of T cell responses to AZD1222 COVID-19 vaccine (dated by TCRdb to the early 2020s). In terms of the full investigation: AZD1222 recipients whose second dose came at about 4 weeks and those whose second dose came at about 12 weeks were combined into one group, since spike-specific TCR depth and breadth did not differ between the two schedules. A total of over 230 trial participants underwent TCR sequencing, of whom approximately 210 received two doses of AZD1222 and approximately 25 received two doses of the MenACWY control vaccine. Trial participants were enrolled into age subgroups of 18-55, 56-69 and 70-plus years, which contained 148, 28 and 57 TCR-sequenced participants, respectively.

The meaning of the sample's time point label: baseline before first vaccination. Vaccinee samples were obtained from the UK trials COV001 and COV002, which included a single-blind randomized controlled phase 2/3 trial of AZD1222 (ChAdOx1 nCoV-19) in healthy adults. For TCRbeta chain sequencing, PBMC samples were collected from trial participants at day 0 and at day 28 after the second dose. On the study overall, not on this receptor specifically: Epitopes outside the regions mutated in the B.1.351 and B.1.1.7 variants were reportedly recognized by nearly half of the unique spike-specific TCRs. After two AZD1222 doses, spike-specific TCR breadth and depth were significantly higher than at day 0 and than in MenACWY recipients. The vaccine-associated CD4 TCRs covered the entire spike protein, and the dominant responses fell in regions 160-218 and 743-854. Only five to seven AZD1222 recipients were SARS-CoV-2 seropositive at baseline, limiting conclusions about previously exposed vaccinees. Because no day 14 peak-response samples were available, the repertoires could be characterized only after the peak T cell response. The 56-69-year group was small, and its depth increase did not reach significance, likely because of low power. Participants were mostly white British, with more females than males. The authors suggested clonal diversity may have been underestimated.

The chain couples TRBV18 to TRBJ1-5; no D segment can be confidently identified. This clonotype was obtained from an adult in good health. The starting material was peripheral blood, obtained on day 0 of AZD1222 vaccination. The DNA is TGTGCCAGCTCACCAATGGGCGGGGAGGTGCCCCAGCATTTT. It translates to CASSPMGGEVPQHF.